The 21 T cell receptor beta chains given below trace back to one sample, sequenced in a study of T cells in Graves' hyperthyroidism and ophthalmopathy (dated by TCRdb to about 2019). The library was made by multiplex PCR. Sequencing instrument: Illumina HiSeq 2000. The TCR beta CDR3 regions were amplified from RNA transcripts. The first round of RT-PCR for the TCR CDR3 was performed with the HTBI primer set and the Qiagen OneStep RT-PCR kit. The raw public reads went through TCRdb reprocessing: fastp at Q25, MiXCR clone calling, in-frame beta chains kept. Each entry merges the rows of one CDR3 protein and shows their most common DNA and genes. For this sample the table gives under 650,000 distinct CDR3 sequences, of which 15% to 20% were detected only once. The leading ten clones occupy around 3.9% of the sample. The sequenced sample was blood. These receptors were obtained from a woman aged 25 to 39 with Graves' hyperthyroidism.

This clonotype has a count of ten or more. Its ends do not fully match the called genes, so a read error is possible. V usage is TRBV6-6 and J usage is TRBJ2-5; tentative D call: TRBD2 (6 bases). Germline loops: CDR1 MNHNY, CDR2 SVGAGI (reference sequence). The CDR3 extends over 15 amino acids. Here the CDR3 DNA reads TGTGCCAGCCGTTACCTAGCGATAGGGCAAGAGACCCAGTACTTC. This gives the protein CASRYLAIGQETQYF.

In this sample, this clonotype turned up many times. The V and J genes are TRBV12-3 or TRBV12-4 and TRBJ2-7, with TRBD2 identical over 7 bases. After removal of 2 bases from V and 5 bases from J, the junction contained 6 bases not matched to a gene. The CDR3 has 14 residues. The CDR3 spells CASSLKAGPHEQYF. In DNA form, the CDR3 reads TGTGCCAGCAGTTTAAAAGCGGGACCCCACGAGCAGTACTTC.

This clonotype was detected only a few times. The chain joins TRBV5-1 to TRBJ2-1; 7 bases are a match to TRBD1. The germline gives CDR1 SGHRS, CDR2 YFSETQ. Trimming removed 4 bases from V and 5 bases from J; junction bases left unmatched: 9. This CDR3 is 15 amino acids long. CDR3 bases: TGCGCCAGCAGCCCCTCGGGACAGTTCAACAATGAGCAGTTCTTC. Translated, it gives CASSPSGQFNNEQFF.

This clonotype appeared a few times. The chain combines TRBV6-1 with TRBJ1-6, with D hard to call. Germline V lookup: CDR1 MNHNS, CDR2 SASEGT. This CDR3 is 13 amino acids long. Deletions cut 6 bases from V and 6 bases from J, with 9 bases between. The CDR3 reads CASRSMGNSPLHF. The CDR3, as DNA: TGTGCCAGCAGAAGCATGGGTAATTCACCCCTCCACTTT.

The V call is TRBV19, the J call TRBJ2-7; TRBD2 is a possible D gene (5 bases). CDR3 length equals 16 residues. The germline V gene encodes CDR1 LNHDA and CDR2 SQIVND (reference sequence). V gave up 5 bases and J gave up 1 base, with 18 bases separating them. CDR3: CASSPGVTGWSYEQYF. The CDR3 coding sequence is TGTGCCAGTAGTCCCGGGGTTACCGGATGGTCCTACGAGCAGTACTTC. Looking up the rest from reference TRBV19 and TRBJ2-7 gives the full variable domain: DGGITQSPKYLFRKEGQNVTLSCEQNLNHDAMYWYRQDPGQGLRLIYYSQIVNDFQKGDIAEGYSVSREKKESFPLTVTSAQKNPTAFYLCASSPGVTGWSYEQYFGPGTRLTVT.

The chain links TRBV11-2 to TRBJ2-5; D may be TRBD1 (6 bases). V dropped 2 bases and J dropped 2 bases, with 15 bases sitting between them. CDR1 is SGHAT, CDR2 FQNNGV, per germline. The CDR3 sequence is 16 residues long. The CDR3 DNA reads as TGTGCCAGCAGCTTATGGGACCCAGGGGAACAAGAGACCCAGTACTTC. Amino acid sequence: CASSLWDPGEQETQYF. Together with reference TRBV11-2 and TRBJ2-5, the CDR3 gives the full variable domain: EAGVAQSPRYKIIEKRQSVAFWCNPISGHATLYWYQQILGQGPKLLIQFQNNGVVDDSQLPKDRFSAERLKGVDSTLKIQPAKLEDSAVYLCASSLWDPGEQETQYFGPGTRLLVL.

This clonotype was recorded at least ten times. The chain uses TRBV7-2 and TRBJ1-3, with D possibly TRBD1 on 6 matching bases. CDR1 SGHTA and CDR2 FQGNSA come from the germline V gene. The V and J ends lost 1 base and 0 bases respectively, with 7 bases between them. The CDR3 sequence is 15 residues long. The CDR3 bases are TGTGCCAGCAGCTTAGGGGGGGCCTCTGGAAACACCATATATTTT. Amino acid sequence: CASSLGGASGNTIYF.

This chain connects TRBV19 to TRBJ1-6, with D possibly TRBD1 on 6 matching bases. Germline values: CDR1 LNHDA, CDR2 SQIVND (reference sequence). Trimming pared 5 bases from V and 9 bases from J, leaving 17 bases between. This CDR3 contains 15 residues. CDR3 protein: CASSLQTGRGSPLHF. In DNA form, the CDR3 reads TGTGCCAGTAGTCTCCAGACAGGCAGGGGTTCACCCCTCCACTTT.

This clonotype was observed at least ten times. The genes are TRBV13 and TRBJ2-3; tentatively, D is TRBD2 (6 bases). The germline V and J ends were trimmed by 5 bases and 8 bases, with 14 bases remaining between them. This CDR3 spans 13 amino acids. From germline, CDR1 is PRHDT and CDR2 FYEKMQ (reference sequence). Here the CDR3 reads CASSATSFGTQYF. The CDR3 bases are TGTGCCAGCAGCGCGACTAGTTTTGGTACGCAGTATTTT.

This clonotype appeared a few times. The rearrangement links TRBV19 to TRBJ2-1; 7 bases fit TRBD2. Germline trimming cut 1 base from V and 7 bases from J; bases unmatched to any gene: 10. The germline V gene has CDR1 LNHDA and CDR2 SQIVND (reference sequence). The CDR3 covers 16 residues. For the CDR3, the DNA is TGTGCCAGTAGTATAGCCCGTGAGGGTAGCGGGAATGAGCAGTTCTTC. It is translated as CASSIAREGSGNEQFF.

The chain has TRBV5-1 and TRBJ2-7, with D possibly being TRBD2 (6 bases). The germline gives CDR1 SGHRS, CDR2 YFSETQ. The V gene lost 2 bases and the J gene lost 6 bases, with 12 bases spanning the gap. This CDR3 comprises 13 residues. The CDR3 region is CASSFMMGGEQYF. The CDR3 DNA follows: TGCGCCAGCAGCTTTATGATGGGGGGCGAGCAGTACTTC.

This clonotype was observed a few times. This chain joins TRBV19 and TRBJ2-1; 16 bases fit TRBD2. Trimming removed 1 base from V and 7 bases from J; junction bases left unmatched: 1. This CDR3 is 16 amino acids long. Per germline, CDR1 LNHDA and CDR2 SQIVND (reference sequence). In DNA, the CDR3 is TGTGCCAGTAGTATAGGGGGACTAGCGGGAGGGAATGAGCAGTTCTTC. It encodes CASSIGGLAGGNEQFF.

The V and J genes are TRBV5-1 and TRBJ2-7; 9 bases agree with TRBD1. With V trimmed by 4 bases and J by 2 bases, 7 bases remained unmatched. Germline assignment: CDR1 SGHRS and CDR2 YFSETQ. The CDR3 is 15 amino acids. This CDR3 is CASSQTGGYAYEQYF. The CDR3 nucleotides are TGCGCCAGCAGCCAGACAGGGGGTTATGCCTACGAGCAGTACTTC.

This rearrangement joins TRBV20-1 to TRBJ2-2; the D is unclear. Germline loops: CDR1 DFQATT, CDR2 SNEGSKA (reference sequence). The CDR3 runs to 15 residues. The V end lost 3 bases, the J end lost 4 bases, and 15 bases lay between the germline ends. The CDR3 spells CSASDEADFTGELFF. In DNA, the CDR3 is TGCAGTGCTAGTGATGAGGCTGACTTCACCGGGGAGCTGTTTTTT.

This clonotype was observed many times. This chain connects TRBV20-1 to TRBJ2-3; TRBD2 matches 10 bases. From germline, CDR1 is DFQATT and CDR2 SNEGSKA (reference sequence). This CDR3 has 14 residues. The V segment lost 2 bases and the J segment 4 bases; nucleotides outside the gene matches: 3. The CDR3 here is CSARILAGADTQYF. DNA for the CDR3: TGCAGTGCTAGAATCCTAGCGGGGGCAGATACGCAGTATTTT.

Here the CDR3 reads CASSLSNRNYGYTF. The CDR3 DNA follows: TGTGCCAGCAGTTTATCGAACAGGAACTATGGCTACACCTTC. This chain uses TRBV27 with TRBJ1-2; possibly TRBD1 for D (5 bases). There are 14 residues in the CDR3. Germline CDR1 is MNHEY and CDR2 is SMNVEV (reference sequence). Trimming stripped 0 bases from V and 2 bases from J, with 7 bases between.

A word on this clonotype: An end of the junction does not agree with germline; a read error may underlie this. This chain joins TRBV19 and TRBJ2-3, with unresolved D. The CDR3 length is 13 residues. Germline loops: CDR1 LNHDA, CDR2 SQIVND (reference sequence). The CDR3 nucleotides are TGTGTCAGTAGTATATCGCCCACAGATACGCAGTATTTT. This codes for CVSSISPTDTQYF.

This chain links TRBV6-2 or TRBV6-3 with TRBJ2-2; TRBD2 aligns across 8 bases. J gave up 3 bases and V 2 bases, and 8 bases lay outside the gene matches. The CDR3 spans 17 residues. Germline V gene lookup returns CDR1 MNHEY and CDR2 SVGEGT. CDR3 DNA sequence: TGTGCCAGCAGTTACGTCGCGGGAGGTGCGGACACCGGGGAGCTGTTTTTT. Its protein is CASSYVAGGADTGELFF.

The chain couples TRBV30 to TRBJ2-5; 7 nucleotides match TRBD2. Trimming removed 0 bases from V and 1 base from J; junction bases left unmatched: 11. Germline V CDR1 and CDR2: GTSNPN, SVGIG (reference sequence). The CDR3 loop spans 17 amino acids. The DNA for the CDR3 is TGTGCCTGGAGTGTCCGATTAACATCTAGCGGCCAAGAGACCCAGTACTTC. Its translation is CAWSVRLTSSGQETQYF. The full variable domain, rest sourced from reference TRBV30 and TRBJ2-5, is SQTIHQWPATLVQPVGSPLSLECTVEGTSNPNLYWYRQAAGRGLQLLFYSVGIGQISSEVPQNLSASRPQDRQFILSSKKLLLSDSGFYLCAWSVRLTSSGQETQYFGPGTRLLVL.

Ten or more counts support this clonotype. J is TRBJ2-7 and V is TRBV30; 9 positions match TRBD1. This CDR3 is 13 amino acids long. J gave up 1 base and V 3 bases, and 1 base lay outside the gene matches. Germline V gives CDR1 GTSNPN, CDR2 SVGIG (reference sequence). The CDR3 DNA is TGTGCCTGGAGGGACAGGGGATCCTACGAGCAGTACTTC. This codes for CAWRDRGSYEQYF.

The chain recombines TRBV18 with TRBJ1-1; 8 bases match TRBD1. The germline V gene encodes CDR1 KGHSH and CDR2 LQKENI. Trimming cost V 2 bases and J 4 bases; bases outside gene matches: 9. The CDR3 sequence is 16 residues long. The CDR3 coding sequence is TGTGCCAGCTCACCAAATCAGGGGGCGCCCAGCACTGAAGCTTTCTTT. Translating it yields CASSPNQGAPSTEAFF. Looking up the rest from reference TRBV18 and TRBJ1-1 gives the full variable domain: NAGVMQNPRHLVRRRGQEARLRCSPMKGHSHVYWYRQLPEEGLKFMVYLQKENIIDESGMPKERFSAEFPKEGPSILRIQQVVRGDSAAYFCASSPNQGAPSTEAFFGQGTRLTVV.